This TCR beta chain was identified in a study of radiation and T cells in renal cell carcinoma. Repertoires were generated with immunoSEQ multiplex PCR, while TCRdb's copy carries only in-frame clones and drops some. The sample holds around 100,000 clones, more than 65% seen once. About this clone: Its antigen is not identified.

Time point in this sample: blood 4 weeks post-SBRT, at nephrectomy. The treatment here: 15 Gy SBRT to primary tumor, nephrectomy 4 weeks later. The CDR3 length is 18 residues. Study outcomes and limitations: Without pretreatment biopsies, baseline tumor clonotype presence was undetermined. Top tumor clonotypes rose in blood 2 weeks post-radiation, then contracted.

This receptor was taken from a man aged 60 to 69 with renal cell carcinoma. The V call is TRBV21-1, the J call TRBJ2-3; the D call TRBD1 from the table was never checked on the DNA. TRBV21-1 is a listed pseudogene. The sequencing here drew on blood, taken from a patient whose treatment included radiotherapy and nephrectomy. As DNA, the CDR3 is TGTGCCAGCAGCCCTCGGCCAGGGGCTAGACCCAGCACAGATACGCAGTATTTT. This translates into CASSPRPGARPSTDTQYF.